This TCR beta chain was retrieved from a study of early T cells in non-severe SARS-CoV-2 infection. General study points: The study's VDJdb matching favored anti-spike CD8 responses and missed private and CD4 specificities.

Molecules of cDNA were individually given unique molecular identifiers that were attached to them. TCRdb re-called the 5' RACE reads through MiXCR, storing one row per CDR3 protein. The sample contains about 83,000 distinct CDR3 sequences, 10% of which appear only once. This clonotype has just a few counts. Its antigen remains unknown. V shed 2 bases and J 4 bases; nucleotides not matched to a gene: 8. CDR3 size: 18 residues. Per the germline V gene, CDR1 is SGHRS and CDR2 is YFSETQ. The sample was whole blood, taken at baseline. The V gene is TRBV5-1, the J gene TRBJ2-3, with 15 bases fitting TRBD2. The clonotype was recovered from an adult who was a healthcare worker with PCR-confirmed SARS-CoV-2 infection or an uninfected control (not recorded which). The CDR3 coding sequence is TGCGCCAGCAGCTTCGGACTAGCGGGAGGGCCCCGTCCAGATACGCAGTATTTT. It encodes CASSFGLAGGPRPDTQYF.